This entry describes one T cell receptor beta chain. Unique molecular identifiers tagged the TCRbeta library. TCRdb processed the PCR reads anew with MiXCR; each CDR3 protein has one entry. The sample carries about a million distinct CDR3 sequences, about 26% recorded once. The germline V gene has CDR1 LGHDT and CDR2 YNNKEL (reference sequence). The CDR3 spans 22 residues. The V gene lost 0 bases and the J gene lost 0 bases, with 30 bases spanning the gap. The data were taken from a study of T-cell reconstitution after alpha-beta-depleted transplantation in children. The chain carries TRBV3-1 and TRBJ2-7; TRBD1 might be the D (6 bases). The sample consisted of PBMCs, mostly from graft donor cells, taken 360 days after TCRalphabeta/CD19-depleted stem cell transplant. This TCR came from a boy in the first two years of life who had a stem cell transplant for SCID, so the T cells may come from the graft donor. CDR3 loop: CASSQENPYSGTRLIPSYEQYF. In DNA form, the CDR3 reads TGTGCCAGCAGCCAAGAAAACCCCTACTCCGGGACACGTCTTATTCCCTCCTACGAGCAGTACTTC.